This passage covers 27 T cell receptor beta chains from one sample sequenced in a study of T-cell memory formation after mild COVID-19. TCRdb ran MiXCR on the 5' RACE reads and lists one entry per CDR3 protein. The sample shows around 140,000 distinct CDR3 sequences, over 15% of them seen only once. Specimen: PBMCs or a T cell subset sorted from them (not recorded which). Every receptor here comes from an adult woman who had mild COVID-19 (a few samples of this study predate the infection). Cell type and time point are not known.

There are a few counts of this clonotype. This chain uses TRBV3-1 with TRBJ2-1; TRBD2 aligns across 7 bases. Trimming removed 5 bases from V and 10 bases from J; junction bases left unmatched: 2. The CDR3 totals 11 residues. CDR1 is LGHDT, CDR2 YNNKEL, per germline (reference sequence). In DNA form, the CDR3 reads TGTGCCAGCAGCTCACTAGCGGAGCAGTTCTTC. Residues: CASSSLAEQFF.

This chain connects TRBV6-5 to TRBJ2-6; D is undetermined. CDR3 size: 15 residues. Germline-derived CDR1 and CDR2 are MNHEY and SVGAGI. The germline V and J ends were trimmed by 5 bases and 0 bases, with 8 bases remaining between them. The CDR3 DNA sequence: TGTGCCAGCAGTCAACTGAGCTCTGGGGCCAACGTCCTGACTTTC. Protein product: CASSQLSSGANVLTF.

In this sample, this clonotype turned up a few times. J is TRBJ2-7 and V is TRBV24-1; D might be TRBD1 (6 bases). The CDR3 is made up of 15 amino acids. V was trimmed by 8 bases and J by 7 bases, leaving 23 bases between them. From germline, CDR1 is KGHDR and CDR2 SFDVKD. CDR3 amino acids: CATTQGFPSSLEQYF. The CDR3 DNA reads as TGTGCCACCACCCAGGGGTTTCCCTCAAGTTTGGAGCAGTACTTC.

The V and J genes are TRBV10-3 and TRBJ1-2, with D perhaps TRBD1 (6 bases). CDR3 length: 15 amino acids. Trimming left V 6 bases short and J 1 base short, with 15 bases between. Germline CDR1 and CDR2: ENHRY and SYGVKD. This CDR3 is CAISPEQGLNYGYTF. As DNA, the CDR3 is TGTGCCATCAGCCCGGAACAGGGCCTTAACTATGGCTACACCTTC.

This chain uses TRBV19 with TRBJ1-2; D not resolved. This CDR3 region has 13 residues. Per the germline V gene, CDR1 is LNHDA and CDR2 is SQIVND (reference sequence). Trimming cost V 2 bases and J 2 bases, with 6 bases left between them. CDR3 region: CASSILGNYGYTF. As DNA, the CDR3 is TGTGCCAGTAGTATACTCGGGAACTATGGCTACACCTTC.

V gene TRBV7-2 combines with J gene TRBJ2-1; D not resolved. V lost 5 bases to trimming and J lost 0 bases, with 14 bases between them. CDR1 is SGHTA and CDR2 is FQGNSA in the germline V gene. The CDR3 extends over 16 amino acids. CDR3 region: CASSPKLDTSYNEQFF. The CDR3 DNA reads TGTGCCAGCAGCCCAAAGCTAGATACCTCCTACAATGAGCAGTTCTTC.

This clonotype was counted only a few times. V is TRBV12-3 or TRBV12-4 and J is TRBJ1-1, with 7 bases aligning to TRBD1. This CDR3 has 13 amino acids. V lost 6 bases, J lost 5 bases, and 6 bases stayed unmatched. CDR3 in DNA: TGTGCCAGCAGCGTCAGGGGGGGGACTGAAGCTTTCTTT. Protein product: CASSVRGGTEAFF.

The chain uses TRBV11-3 and TRBJ2-7; 9 bases align to TRBD1. J lost 5 bases, V lost 5 bases, and 10 bases had no gene match. CDR3 size: 15 residues. The germline CDR1 and CDR2 sequences are SGHNT and YENEEA. The CDR3 loop is CASSARRDRVNEQYF. The DNA of the CDR3 is TGTGCCAGCAGCGCACGCCGGGACAGGGTCAACGAGCAGTACTTC. Together with reference TRBV11-3 and TRBJ2-7, the CDR3 gives the full variable domain: EAGVVQSPRYKIIEKKQPVAFWCNPISGHNTLYWYLQNLGQGPELLIRYENEEAVDDSQLPKDRFSAERLKGVDSTLKIQPAELGDSAVYLCASSARRDRVNEQYFGPGTRLTVT.

The V and J genes are TRBV18 and TRBJ2-7; no definite D call. Germline assignment: CDR1 KGHSH and CDR2 LQKENI. The CDR3 has 13 amino acids. The V end was cut by 5 bases, the J end by 3 bases, with 11 bases between. The CDR3 DNA reads TGTGCCAGCTCAATCCCCGGAAGCTACGAGCAGTACTTC. This gives the protein CASSIPGSYEQYF.

This clonotype was picked up many times. The V gene is TRBV4-3, the J gene TRBJ2-3; TRBD2 matches 10 bases. V trimming: 4 bases; J trimming: 2 bases; junction bases outside the gene matches: 3. Per germline, CDR1 LGHNA and CDR2 YSLEER. CDR3 size: 15 residues. The CDR3 region has the DNA TGCGCCAGCAGCCTAGCGGGAGGCACCACAGATACGCAGTATTTT. This gives the protein CASSLAGGTTDTQYF.

This clonotype has only a few counts. J is TRBJ2-5 and V is TRBV12-3 or TRBV12-4; D gene uncertain. This CDR3 has 12 amino acids. Trimming took off 4 bases at V and 7 bases at J, with 10 bases between the two ends. The CDR3 reads CASSSPGGTQYF. The CDR3, as DNA: TGTGCCAGCAGTTCCCCCGGCGGGACCCAGTACTTC.

The sample holds a few counts of this clonotype. This rearrangement joins TRBV6-2 or TRBV6-3 to TRBJ2-3, with 13 bases that match TRBD2. Trimming removed 5 bases from V and 9 bases from J; junction bases left unmatched: 8. Germline loops: CDR1 MNHEY, CDR2 SVGEGT. This CDR3 contains 15 residues. The CDR3 nucleotides are TGTGCCAGCAGTCCCTGGACTAGCGGGAGTTTCACGCAGTATTTT. Its translation: CASSPWTSGSFTQYF.

This clonotype appeared a few times. This chain connects TRBV4-1 to TRBJ1-2; tentative D call: TRBD1 (5 bases). The CDR3 has 15 residues. V lost 1 base to trimming and J lost 4 bases, with 13 bases between them. Germline CDR1 reads MGHRA; CDR2 reads YSYEKL. The CDR3 loop is CASSQASGTVYGYTF. In nucleotides, the CDR3 is TGCGCCAGCAGCCAAGCCTCGGGGACGGTCTATGGCTACACCTTC.

This clonotype has just a few counts. The chain couples TRBV10-3 to TRBJ2-7, with 11 bases identical to TRBD1. Germline-derived CDR1 and CDR2 are ENHRY and SYGVKD. CDR3 length: 15 amino acids. V was pared by 7 bases and J by 0 bases, with 5 bases of the junction left unmatched. Here the CDR3 DNA reads TGTGCCATCAATGGACAGGGGGCTCTCTCCTACGAGCAGTACTTC. Encoded protein: CAINGQGALSYEQYF.

This clonotype has more than one count but fewer than ten. CDR3 protein: CASSPDRGDMKQYF. The DNA for the CDR3 is TGTGCCAGCAGCCCAGACAGGGGTGATATGAAGCAGTACTTC. This chain joins TRBV7-3 and TRBJ2-7, with 8 bases that match TRBD1. The germline V gene encodes CDR1 SGHTA and CDR2 FQGTGA. The CDR3 is 14 amino acids. V gave up 5 bases and J gave up 8 bases; unmatched junction bases: 11.

The V and J genes are TRBV7-9 and TRBJ2-3; D is perhaps TRBD1 (7 bases). V was clipped by 5 bases and J by 0 bases, with 12 bases between them. Germline assignment: CDR1 SEHNR and CDR2 FQNEAQ (reference sequence). The CDR3 loop spans 15 amino acids. CDR3 sequence reads: CASSRGTDSTDTQYF. The CDR3 bases are TGTGCCAGCAGCCGCGGGACAGATAGCACAGATACGCAGTATTTT. The variable domain in full, completed from reference TRBV7-9 and TRBJ2-3, reads DTGVSQNPRHKITKRGQNVTFRCDPISEHNRLYWYRQTLGQGPEFLTYFQNEAQLEKSRLLSDRFSAERPKGSFSTLEIQRTEQGDSAMYLCASSRGTDSTDTQYFGPGTRLTVL.

This clonotype was picked up a small number of times. The chain employs TRBV7-6 and TRBJ1-3; no clear D. Germline V gene sequence: CDR1 SGHVS, CDR2 FNYEAQ. Trimming removed 2 bases at V and 0 bases at J, with 5 bases between. This CDR3 comprises 14 residues. The CDR3 DNA reads as TGTGCCAGCAGCTTACAGCCCTCTGGAAACACCATATATTTT. Encoded protein: CASSLQPSGNTIYF.

In its sample, this clonotype was seen a few times. V is TRBV15 and J is TRBJ2-3, with 11 bases that match TRBD2. Germline CDR1 is LNHNV and CDR2 is YYDKDF (reference sequence). V lost 9 bases and J lost 1; bases outside the gene matches: 12. This CDR3 comprises 17 residues. CDR3 nucleotides: TGTGCCACTAGTAGCGGGGGGGCTGGAGTCGGCACAGATACGCAGTATTTT. Its protein is CATSSGGAGVGTDTQYF.

This rearrangement joins TRBV2 to TRBJ2-1; the D call may be TRBD1 or TRBD2 (5 bases each). The CDR3 loop spans 11 amino acids. Germline CDR1 SNHLY, CDR2 FYNNEI. The germline V and J ends were trimmed by 7 bases and 6 bases, with 7 bases remaining between them. CDR3 amino acids: CASMRGNEQFF. DNA for the CDR3: TGTGCCAGCATGAGGGGCAATGAGCAGTTCTTC.

This clonotype appeared a few times. The chain employs TRBV20-1 and TRBJ2-3; 12 bases fit TRBD2. Trimming removed 4 bases from V and 6 bases from J; junction bases left unmatched: 5. CDR3 size: 14 residues. The V gene's germline CDR1 is DFQATT and CDR2 SNEGSKA (reference sequence). The CDR3 nucleotides are TGCAGTGCTAACGGACTAGCGGGGACGGATACGCAGTATTTT. This translates into CSANGLAGTDTQYF.

V usage is TRBV19 and J usage is TRBJ1-5, with D maybe TRBD1 (5 bases). From germline, CDR1 is LNHDA and CDR2 SQIVND (reference sequence). The CDR3 covers 13 residues. The V end was cut by 7 bases, the J end by 4 bases, with 11 bases between. Here the CDR3 DNA reads TGTGCCAGTAAAGGGGCACGAAATCAGCCCCAGCATTTT. Translation: CASKGARNQPQHF.

This clonotype was recorded a few times. The J gene is TRBJ2-7, the V gene TRBV20-1; 11 nucleotides align to TRBD2. The CDR3 spans 16 residues. Germline CDR1 DFQATT, CDR2 SNEGSKA (reference sequence). V was clipped by 3 bases and J by 1 base; unmatched bases: 8. The CDR3 bases are TGCAGTGCTAGTTTTAGCGGGAGGGCTTGGTCCTACGAGCAGTACTTC. This encodes CSASFSGRAWSYEQYF.

The V gene is TRBV12-3 or TRBV12-4, the J gene TRBJ2-7; D is unclear. This CDR3 comprises 15 residues. Trimming removed 3 bases from V and 0 bases from J, with 12 bases in between. The DNA for the CDR3 is TGTGCCAGCAGTTTGGGAAGGACGAGCTCCTACGAGCAGTACTTC. Translation gives CASSLGRTSSYEQYF.

The gene calls are TRBV20-1 and TRBJ2-7; 8 nucleotides align to TRBD1. V was clipped by 4 bases and J by 3 bases; unmatched bases: 2. Germline V CDR1 and CDR2: DFQATT, SNEGSKA (reference sequence). The CDR3 has 12 amino acids. The CDR3 loop reads CSATGTGYEQYF. The CDR3 coding sequence is TGCAGTGCTACGGGGACAGGCTACGAGCAGTACTTC.

V is TRBV6-5 and J is TRBJ2-7; TRBD1 aligns across 7 bases. CDR3 length: 14 residues. The J segment lost 10 bases and the V segment lost 4 bases, leaving 13 bases of the junction unmatched. CDR1 MNHEY and CDR2 SVGAGI come from the germline V gene. The CDR3 region has the DNA TGTGCCAGCAGTTTATCACCGGGACAGAGCCGCCAGTACTTC. Protein product: CASSLSPGQSRQYF.

This clonotype was seen ten or more times. The V gene is TRBV7-2, the J gene TRBJ1-5; maybe TRBD1 (6 bases). Germline values: CDR1 SGHTA, CDR2 FQGNSA. The CDR3 has 15 amino acids. The ends were cut back, 7 bases at V and 6 bases at J, with 19 bases in the middle. CDR3 sequence reads: CASTLSPGGLQPQHF. Written as DNA, the CDR3 is TGTGCCAGCACCCTTAGCCCCGGGGGGCTTCAGCCCCAGCATTTT.

The table lists this clonotype with a few counts. The V gene is TRBV29-1, the J gene TRBJ1-1; D call uncertain. The CDR3 is made up of 11 amino acids. From germline, CDR1 is SQVTM and CDR2 ANQGSEA. The V end was cut by 4 bases, the J end by 0 bases, with 3 bases between. As DNA, the CDR3 is TGCAGCGTTGCTGTGAACACTGAAGCTTTCTTT. Translating gives CSVAVNTEAFF.